This T cell receptor (beta chain) was identified during a study of metastatic and nonmetastatic thyroid tumors. Study overall: Samples came from malignant and benign thyroid patients, and repertoires were compared across blood and tumor or nodule tissue. Notes on the study in general: According to reports, the diversity of TCR beta was significantly higher in malignant thyroid tumors than in benign nodules, and this held in both blood and tumor samples.

Per the authors' pipeline: It was from CDR3 differences across clinicopathological groups that a distant-metastasis classifier for papillary thyroid cancer was built. Using MiXCR, TCRdb reanalyzed the PCR reads. These V and J calls rely on TCRdb rather than the paper's analysis. Seen here are roughly 34,000 clones, approximately 16% observed once, and the top ten hold around 19%. Germline CDR1 reads KGHDR; CDR2 reads SFDVKD. CDR3 length: 14 residues. V was pared by 3 bases and J by 3 bases, with 10 bases between. This clone was seen many times. Antigen unknown. Every patient underwent thyroid surgery untreated.

Sequencing was carried out using blood. The source is a male donor with papillary thyroid cancer or a benign thyroid nodule (not recorded which). Some clones in this sample may be carry-over from other donors' samples. The chain uses TRBV24-1 and TRBJ2-5; D is uncertain. The CDR3 loop reads CATSDGPAKETQYF. CDR3 nucleotides: TGTGCCACCAGTGATGGACCAGCAAAAGAGACCCAGTACTTC.